The 29 T cell receptor beta chains in this list originate from one sample, sequenced in a study of blood T cell repertoires in COVID-19 (dated by TCRdb to 2018 to 2021). Library prep was done by the immunoSEQ multiplex PCR assay. What TCRdb holds here is the immuneACCESS table cut down to in-frame rearrangements. Part of the clones is not present; checked against another copy, under half of the missing clones reflect an unresolved V gene, and the others are unexplained. For this sample there are about 240,000 clones; 85% to 90% appear just once. The ten largest clones add up to roughly 4% of the sample. Material: PBMCs or T cells enriched from blood (not recorded which). These receptors originate from a woman aged 25 to 39 who had recovered from COVID-19.

The rearrangement uses TRBV27 and TRBJ1-1; D not certain. Trimming removed 2 bases from V and 7 bases from J, with 11 bases in between. Germline CDR1 is MNHEY and CDR2 is SMNVEV (reference sequence). This CDR3 contains 13 residues. This chain's CDR3 is CASSLDGPFEAFF. As DNA, the CDR3 is TGTGCCAGCAGTTTAGATGGGCCTTTTGAAGCTTTCTTT.

The chain carries TRBV19 and TRBJ2-3; D call uncertain. The CDR3 has 12 amino acids. V dropped 6 bases and J dropped 9 bases, with 13 bases sitting between them. Germline assignment: CDR1 LNHDA and CDR2 SQIVND (reference sequence). The CDR3 DNA follows: TGTGCCAGTAGAGCGCCTGCCGAGACGCAGTATTTT. It is translated as CASRAPAETQYF. Full variable domain (remainder filled in from reference TRBV19 and TRBJ2-3): DGGITQSPKYLFRKEGQNVTLSCEQNLNHDAMYWYRQDPGQGLRLIYYSQIVNDFQKGDIAEGYSVSREKKESFPLTVTSAQKNPTAFYLCASRAPAETQYFGPGTRLTVL.

This chain links TRBV7-2 with TRBJ2-5; D unclear. Trimming pared 5 bases from V and 1 base from J, leaving 11 bases between. Germline CDR1 reads SGHTA; CDR2 reads FQGNSA. CDR3 length: 14 residues. Written as DNA, the CDR3 is TGTGCCAGCAGCCTCGCCCCAGGCCAAGAGACCCAGTACTTC. It translates to CASSLAPGQETQYF.

This chain connects TRBV5-4 to TRBJ1-1, with D hard to call. Germline loops: CDR1 SGHNT, CDR2 YYREEE (reference sequence). Trimming stripped 1 base from V and 3 bases from J, with 10 bases between. The CDR3 spans 14 residues. The CDR3 DNA reads TGTGCCAGCAGCTTGACGGCGGGAGACACTGAAGCTTTCTTT. It specifies CASSLTAGDTEAFF.

The chain links TRBV5-6 to TRBJ2-7; TRBD1 might be the D (6 bases). The CDR3 is made up of 12 amino acids. The germline CDR1 and CDR2 sequences are SGHDT and YYEEEE. Trimming left V 4 bases short and J 5 bases short, with 10 bases between. The CDR3 loop is CASSRTGHEQYF. For the CDR3, the DNA is TGTGCCAGCAGCCGCACAGGGCACGAGCAGTACTTC.

The rearrangement uses TRBV7-3 and TRBJ1-2, with a weak D call TRBD1 (6 bases). The V end lost 5 bases, the J end lost 4 bases, and 23 bases lay between the germline ends. Germline V gene data show CDR1 as SGHTA and CDR2 as FQGTGA. The CDR3 consists of 17 residues. In nucleotides, the CDR3 is TGTGCCAGCAGCAACGCCGGTCTGGGGGCGGTTTCCTATGGCTACACCTTC. This codes for CASSNAGLGAVSYGYTF.

The chain carries TRBV6-5 and TRBJ1-4, with 8 bases identical to TRBD1. The CDR3 runs to 14 residues. CDR1 is MNHEY, CDR2 SVGAGI, per germline. V lost 6 bases to trimming and J lost 4 bases; unmatched junction nucleotides: 4. This chain's CDR3 is CASRRTGFNEKLFF. In DNA, the CDR3 is TGTGCCAGCAGAAGGACAGGGTTTAATGAAAAACTGTTTTTT.

The gene calls are TRBV5-8 and TRBJ2-3, with D tentatively TRBD2 (5 bases). The V end lost 2 bases, the J end lost 3 bases, and 19 bases lay between the germline ends. CDR1 is SGHTS and CDR2 is YDEGEE in the germline V gene. The CDR3 runs to 17 residues. CDR3 sequence reads: CASSFPREGLGTDTQYF. The CDR3 nucleotides are TGTGCCAGCAGCTTCCCCCGGGAAGGTCTGGGAACAGATACGCAGTATTTT.

This rearrangement joins TRBV6-5 to TRBJ1-4; perhaps TRBD1 as D (6 bases). This CDR3 spans 15 amino acids. The V end was cut by 4 bases, the J end by 6 bases, with 15 bases between. CDR1 and CDR2 (germline): MNHEY, SVGAGI. CDR3 bases: TGTGCCAGCAGTTCCCCCGGACAGAAGGATGAAAAACTGTTTTTT. The encoded protein is CASSSPGQKDEKLFF.

The V and J genes are TRBV24-1 and TRBJ1-5; 10 bases align to TRBD1. The CDR3 runs 15 residues. V shed 4 bases, J shed 5 bases, and the junction held 4 bases outside the gene matches. Germline V gene sequence: CDR1 KGHDR, CDR2 SFDVKD. CDR3 protein: CATSDVGTGDQPQHF. CDR3 coding DNA: TGTGCCACCAGTGACGTCGGGACAGGGGATCAGCCCCAGCATTTT.

This chain links TRBV6-5 with TRBJ2-1; possible D gene TRBD1, 6 bases. Germline V gene data show CDR1 as MNHEY and CDR2 as SVGAGI. Deletions cut 2 bases from V and 3 bases from J, with 8 bases between. The CDR3 spans 14 residues. The CDR3 coding sequence is TGTGCCAGCAGTTACATGGACAGCTACAATGAGCAGTTCTTC. Translated: CASSYMDSYNEQFF.

The chain combines TRBV4-2 with TRBJ1-2, with D tentatively TRBD1 (5 bases). The CDR3 is 14 residues long. Germline-derived CDR1 and CDR2 are LGHNA and YNFKEQ. V was shortened by 1 base and J by 7 bases, with 13 bases between the two germline ends. CDR3 loop: CASSQARGVAGYTF. DNA for the CDR3: TGTGCCAGCAGCCAAGCGCGGGGGGTGGCTGGCTACACCTTC.

This chain links TRBV5-6 with TRBJ1-5; 7 nucleotides align to TRBD1. V lost 6 bases and J lost 0; bases outside the gene matches: 6. The CDR3 totals 15 residues. The V gene's germline CDR1 is SGHDT and CDR2 YYEEEE. The DNA for the CDR3 is TGTGCCAGCACCAAAGGGGGCCATAGCAATCAGCCCCAGCATTTT. Translated: CASTKGGHSNQPQHF.

V and J are TRBV7-2 and TRBJ1-2; 7 nucleotides match TRBD1. Trimming cost V 5 bases and J 4 bases; bases outside gene matches: 7. In germline, CDR1 is SGHTA, CDR2 FQGNSA. CDR3 length: 14 amino acids. CDR3 sequence (DNA): TGTGCCAGCAGCCGGGAGGGACAGCCCTATGGCTACACCTTC. It codes for CASSREGQPYGYTF.

The chain links TRBV11-3 to TRBJ2-1; maybe TRBD2 (7 bases). The CDR3 runs to 17 residues. Germline V CDR1 and CDR2: SGHNT, YENEEA. V lost 5 bases and J 3 bases, leaving 20 bases between the germline ends. CDR3 nucleotides: TGTGCCAGCAGCCACTTTAGGGGGGGTCGAAACTACAATGAGCAGTTCTTC. The encoded protein is CASSHFRGGRNYNEQFF.

The chain uses TRBV28 and TRBJ1-1; TRBD1 aligns across 9 bases. This CDR3 comprises 16 residues. Germline V gives CDR1 MDHEN, CDR2 SYDVKM. J lost 2 bases, V lost 2 bases, and 6 bases had no gene match. The CDR3 nucleotides are TGTGCCAGCAGTTTAATGGACAGGGGTTTCAACACTGAAGCTTTCTTT. It is translated as CASSLMDRGFNTEAFF.

This clone was counted once. V usage is TRBV12-3 or TRBV12-4 and J usage is TRBJ1-2; 7 nucleotides line up with TRBD1. The V segment lost 5 bases and the J segment 7 bases; nucleotides outside the gene matches: 4. The CDR3 is made up of 12 amino acids. CDR3 sequence: CASSTGVAGYTF. The DNA for the CDR3 is TGTGCCAGCAGTACAGGGGTCGCTGGCTACACCTTC.

A few counts support this clone. The chain links TRBV28 to TRBJ1-6; 7 nucleotides align to TRBD1. CDR1 and CDR2 (germline): MDHEN, SYDVKM. The CDR3 consists of 13 residues. The junction had 6 bases not matched to a gene; V was cut back by 7 bases and J by 9 bases. The CDR3 loop is CASTTGDGSPLHF. The CDR3 DNA is TGTGCCAGCACAACAGGGGATGGTTCACCCCTCCACTTT.

This sequence joins TRBV7-2 and TRBJ2-5; 7 nucleotides align to TRBD1. This CDR3 has 15 amino acids. Unmatched junction bases numbered 5, after V lost 0 bases and J lost 4 bases. The germline V gene has CDR1 SGHTA and CDR2 FQGNSA. The CDR3 loop is CASSLAVSGGETQYF. The CDR3 nucleotides are TGTGCCAGCAGCTTAGCTGTTTCAGGGGGAGAGACCCAGTACTTC.

The genes are TRBV5-4 and TRBJ2-3; 10 bases agree with TRBD2. The CDR3 runs 18 residues. V lost 4 bases to trimming and J lost 1 base; unmatched junction nucleotides: 12. Germline CDR1 SGHNT, CDR2 YYREEE (reference sequence). As DNA, the CDR3 is TGTGCCAGCAGCCCGGGGGATCTAGCGGGAGTCGGCACAGATACGCAGTATTTT. It is translated as CASSPGDLAGVGTDTQYF.

The CDR3 nucleotides are TGTGCCAGCAGCCGGACAGGGGGGAGCGGGGAGCTGTTTTTT. It specifies CASSRTGGSGELFF. This sequence joins TRBV5-5 and TRBJ2-2, with TRBD1 identical over 10 bases. Germline CDR1 is SGHKS and CDR2 is YYEKEE (reference sequence). CDR3 size: 14 residues. After removal of 4 bases from V and 7 bases from J, the junction contained 4 bases not matched to a gene.

This sequence joins TRBV19 and TRBJ1-5; 10 nucleotides agree with TRBD1. The CDR3 has 16 residues. The germline V gene has CDR1 LNHDA and CDR2 SQIVND (reference sequence). The junction had 9 bases not matched to a gene; V was cut back by 4 bases and J by 6 bases. The CDR3 DNA follows: TGTGCCAGTAGTACCCGGGACAGGGGTGGACGTCAGCCCCAGCATTTT. It is translated as CASSTRDRGGRQPQHF.

The rearrangement joins TRBV5-1 to TRBJ2-1; D possibly corresponds to TRBD2 (6 bases). Germline CDR1 is SGHRS and CDR2 is YFSETQ. This CDR3 region has 14 residues. Trimming removed 6 bases from V and 6 bases from J, with 16 bases in between. The CDR3 DNA follows: TGCGCCAGCAACGCCGGGGACTTGGGCAATGAGCAGTTCTTC. Translating gives CASNAGDLGNEQFF.

The J gene is TRBJ1-5, the V gene TRBV27, with D possibly matching TRBD1 (6 bases). The germline V gene has CDR1 MNHEY and CDR2 SMNVEV (reference sequence). V lost 0 bases and J lost 0, with 15 bases in between. The CDR3 runs 18 residues. The CDR3 here is CASSLSGPRGASNQPQHF. The CDR3 DNA reads as TGTGCCAGCAGTTTATCGGGACCTCGGGGGGCTAGCAATCAGCCCCAGCATTTT.

This chain uses TRBV4-2 with TRBJ1-1; TRBD1 aligns across 7 bases. The length of the CDR3 is 15 residues. V shed 5 bases, J shed 0 bases, and the junction held 6 bases outside the gene matches. CDR1 is LGHNA and CDR2 is YNFKEQ in the germline V gene. CDR3 nucleotides: TGTGCCAGCAGCATTACAGGGGCCCTGAACACTGAAGCTTTCTTT. As protein: CASSITGALNTEAFF.

The chain joins TRBV19 to TRBJ1-2; 8 nucleotides line up with TRBD1. Germline trimming cut 7 bases from V and 6 bases from J; bases unmatched to any gene: 19. The CDR3 consists of 17 residues. Looked up from germline, CDR1 is LNHDA and CDR2 is SQIVND (reference sequence). CDR3 in amino acids: CASIPYSRQGSRDGYTF. The CDR3 DNA reads as TGTGCCAGTATTCCGTACTCGCGACAGGGGAGCAGGGATGGCTACACCTTC.

This clone came up a few times. The chain is built from TRBV24-1 and TRBJ1-6; no definite D call. V lost 7 bases and J lost 10, with 13 bases in between. Germline-derived CDR1 and CDR2 are KGHDR and SFDVKD. CDR3 length: 13 residues. CDR3 bases: TGTGCCACCAGCGAGGACGGGATGTCACCCCTCCACTTT. Protein product: CATSEDGMSPLHF.

This rearrangement joins TRBV9 to TRBJ2-7; 8 nucleotides match TRBD1. V lost 3 bases, J lost 3 bases, and 5 bases stayed unmatched. This CDR3 has 14 residues. The germline V gene has CDR1 SGDLS and CDR2 YYNGEE. CDR3 amino acids: CASSEGQGGYEQYF. DNA of the CDR3: TGTGCCAGCAGCGAAGGACAGGGAGGCTACGAGCAGTACTTC.

The rearrangement links TRBV30 to TRBJ1-4; no clear D gene. The CDR3 extends over 14 amino acids. Deletions cut 2 bases from V and 2 bases from J, with 9 bases between. Germline lookup yields CDR1 GTSNPN and CDR2 SVGIG (reference sequence). The CDR3 DNA sequence: TGTGCCTGGAGTTTGAGGAGTACTAATGAAAAACTGTTTTTT. Translated, it gives CAWSLRSTNEKLFF.